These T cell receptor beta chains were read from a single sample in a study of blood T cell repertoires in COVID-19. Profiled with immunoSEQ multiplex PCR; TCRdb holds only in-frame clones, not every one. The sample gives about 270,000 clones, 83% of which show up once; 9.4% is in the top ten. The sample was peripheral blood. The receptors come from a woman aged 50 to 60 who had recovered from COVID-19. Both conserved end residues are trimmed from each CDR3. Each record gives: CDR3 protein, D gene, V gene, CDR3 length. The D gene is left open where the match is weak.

ASSGNLDSNEKLF | - | TRBV11-1 | 13
ASSPRRSGTYNEQF | - | TRBV9 | 14
ASSQDVSGEYNEQF | TRBD2 | TRBV4-3 | 14
ASSLGQGVGQPQH | TRBD1 | TRBV5-6 | 13
ASSYSRGSVDGYT | - | TRBV6-2/TRBV6-3 | 13
ASSSRTGISWEQY | TRBD1 | TRBV5-1 | 13
ASSSRQGIETQY | TRBD1 | TRBV28 | 12
ASSLVLAGGPANEQF | TRBD2 | TRBV5-1 | 15
ASSEGQGFETQY | TRBD1 | TRBV2 | 12
ASSLEASSNYGYT | - | TRBV28 | 13
ASSLPTGSTEAF | - | TRBV5-1 | 12
ASSSQGRRYEQY | - | TRBV19 | 12
ASSVTHRATEAF | - | TRBV3-1/TRBV3-2 | 12
ASSSNIQGDYGYT | - | TRBV7-9 | 13
ASSAPSSGSLTGELF | TRBD2 | TRBV9 | 15
ASSQDREETQY | TRBD1 | TRBV7-8 | 11
AFSGGSGTEAF | TRBD1 | TRBV10-3 | 11
ASSGVYGQGYNQPQH | - | TRBV2 | 15
ASSGWGRAPGEQY | - | TRBV28 | 13
ASREAGGRGETQY | TRBD1 | TRBV27 | 13
ASSLRGTEAF | - | TRBV6-5 | 10
ASSRTGNNQPQH | TRBD1 | TRBV27 | 12
ASSSSGGARSSYEQY | TRBD2 | TRBV28 | 15
AISDSTGSSYEQY | - | TRBV10-3 | 13
AWSVSANYGYT | - | TRBV30 | 11
ASSLGRGQGWEKLF | TRBD1 | TRBV7-2 | 14
ASSDPQEMYGYT | - | TRBV9 | 12
ASSNPGQTVTYGYT | - | TRBV5-8 | 14
ASTVQGQSAYEQY | TRBD1 | TRBV6-5 | 13
ASSPTESDYNEQF | - | TRBV7-3 | 13
ASRSGGPRETQY | TRBD2 | TRBV28 | 12